Sequencing of this TCR beta chain was carried out in a study of T cells in Graves' hyperthyroidism and ophthalmopathy. The TCR beta CDR3 regions underwent amplification using RNA transcripts as the source. The HTBI primer set was used in a first-round RT-PCR of the TCR CDR3. TCRdb independently ran MiXCR on the multiplex PCR reads; one entry per CDR3 protein. The sample carries fewer than 450,000 distinct CDR3 sequences, approximately 17% recorded once. Each patient was aged 18 to 65 and had newly diagnosed hyperthyroidism of under 2 months' duration. Patients were excluded for uncontrolled infection, other autoimmune disease, pregnancy or lactation. This clonotype has ten or more counts. V was trimmed by 1 base and J by 7 bases, leaving 12 bases between them. CDR1 SEHNR and CDR2 FQNEAQ come from the germline V gene (reference sequence). This CDR3 has 14 residues.

Sequencing used blood. This clonotype was obtained from a woman in her 30s with Graves' hyperthyroidism that later progressed to Graves' ophthalmopathy. The chain is built from TRBV7-9 and TRBJ2-3; no definite D call. CDR3 amino acids: CASSLVGLGNTQYF. CDR3 coding DNA: TGTGCCAGCAGCTTAGTGGGATTGGGTAATACGCAGTATTTT.